The clone carrying this TCR beta chain showed up just once. V lost 1 base and J lost 3, with 7 bases in between. CDR1 and CDR2 from the germline V gene are SNHLY and FYNNEI. The CDR3 runs to 13 residues. As originally analysed: Reference gene primer amplification gave estimated nucleated cell counts. Sequencing used immunoSEQ multiplex PCR; TCRdb keeps in-frame clones, though not all of them. Clone size and the V and J calls come from that table; the DNA yielded D and trimming. The data show about 350,000 clones, around nine tenths seen once. Patients at the Seattle site were enrolled during active infection and followed longitudinally. These data originate in a study of blood T cell repertoires in COVID-19. Study context: Donors in the United States, Italy and Spain gave samples during acute or convalescent COVID-19. T cells, B-cell-depleted T cells, or PBMCs provided the cDNA or gDNA that served as material.

Input material: peripheral blood. The clonotype was recovered from a woman aged 70-85 years with COVID-19, enrolled during active disease. This chain uses TRBV2 with TRBJ2-7; no definite D call. CDR3 residues: CASSEDRYYEQYF. In DNA form, the CDR3 reads TGTGCCAGCAGTGAAGACAGATACTACGAGCAGTACTTC.